One sample yielded the 13 T cell receptor beta chains listed below, sequenced in a study of OX40 agonist ivuxolimab in advanced cancers. Library preparation used the immunoSEQ multiplex PCR assay. The immuneACCESS repertoire file appears here via TCRdb, limited to in-frame rearrangements. These files lack a portion of the clones; in checked studies, under half of the deficit traces to unresolved V genes, and the cause of the others is not known. Across this sample there are some 100,000 clones, with around 86% seen only once. The top ten constitute 1.5% to 2.5% of the sample. This specimen consisted of CD4+ or CD8+ T cells sorted from blood, obtained in a trial of the OX40 agonist ivuxolimab. The source is an adult with an advanced solid tumor such as melanoma, head and neck, liver or kidney cancer.

V gene TRBV11-2 combines with J gene TRBJ1-5; 10 bases match TRBD1. Germline V gives CDR1 SGHAT, CDR2 FQNNGV. The CDR3 has 15 residues. V lost 4 bases, J lost 3 bases, and 3 bases stayed unmatched. This CDR3 is CASSSGQGPNQPQHF. The CDR3 DNA reads TGTGCCAGCAGCTCGGGACAGGGGCCCAATCAGCCCCAGCATTTT.

V is TRBV28 and J is TRBJ2-5; 13 nucleotides line up with TRBD2. CDR3 size: 16 residues. CDR1 is MDHEN, CDR2 SYDVKM, per germline. V was clipped by 4 bases and J by 1 base; unmatched bases: 3. The CDR3 protein is CASSSLAGGIQETQYF. The CDR3 nucleotides are TGTGCCAGCAGTTCACTAGCGGGAGGGATCCAAGAGACCCAGTACTTC.

The chain uses TRBV5-8 and TRBJ2-5; D remains unclear. This CDR3 spans 13 amino acids. Germline loops: CDR1 SGHTS, CDR2 YDEGEE. The V gene lost 2 bases and the J gene lost 4 bases, with 9 bases spanning the gap. CDR3 amino acids: CASSFRIPETQYF. The CDR3 bases are TGTGCCAGCAGCTTCAGAATCCCAGAGACCCAGTACTTC. Supplemented by reference TRBV5-8 and TRBJ2-5, the full variable domain reads EAGVTQSPTHLIKTRGQQATLRCSPISGHTSVYWYQQALGLGLQFLLWYDEGEERNRGNFPPRFSGRQFPNYSSELNVNALELEDSALYLCASSFRIPETQYFGPGTRLLVL.

This clone was seen a few times. The V call is TRBV25-1, the J call TRBJ2-2; D not resolved. V lost 1 base and J 1 base, leaving 7 bases between the germline ends. The CDR3 length is 15 residues. Germline V CDR1 and CDR2: MGHDK, SYGVNS. The CDR3 region has the DNA TGTGCCAGCAGTGAATCAGTCAAGAACACCGGGGAGCTGTTTTTT. Its protein is CASSESVKNTGELFF.

The chain joins TRBV5-4 to TRBJ1-1, with 8 bases lining up with TRBD1. The CDR3 extends over 16 amino acids. The junction had 5 bases not matched to a gene; V was cut back by 1 base and J by 0 bases. CDR1 is SGHNT and CDR2 is YYREEE in the germline V gene (reference sequence). The CDR3 sequence: CASSLRTGNMNTEAFF. The DNA for the CDR3 is TGTGCCAGCAGCTTGAGGACAGGGAATATGAACACTGAAGCTTTCTTT.

This rearrangement joins TRBV7-3 to TRBJ2-1; a possible D gene is TRBD1 (8 bases). The CDR3 extends over 15 amino acids. V was trimmed by 8 bases and J by 0 bases, leaving 14 bases between them. In germline, CDR1 is SGHTA, CDR2 FQGTGA. This CDR3 reads CASGGDRSSYNEQFF. The CDR3 DNA sequence: TGTGCCAGCGGGGGGGACAGGTCCTCCTACAATGAGCAGTTCTTC.

This clone was seen a handful of times. The chain combines TRBV28 with TRBJ1-3, with no clear D. The CDR3 extends over 15 amino acids. Trimming took off 10 bases at V and 0 bases at J, with 16 bases between the two ends. The germline CDR1 and CDR2 sequences are MDHEN and SYDVKM. As DNA, the CDR3 is TGTGCCACCCAGCGGGCGGGAAACTCTGGAAACACCATATATTTT. Protein: CATQRAGNSGNTIYF.

This clone was observed a single time. The rearrangement uses TRBV4-2 and TRBJ2-7; TRBD2 matches 12 bases. Germline lookup yields CDR1 LGHNA and CDR2 YNFKEQ. This CDR3 has 13 amino acids. J was trimmed by 3 bases and V by 11 bases; bases with no gene match: 5. CDR3 loop: CAPPGLAGYEQYF. The DNA for the CDR3 is TGTGCCCCTCCGGGACTAGCGGGCTACGAGCAGTACTTC.

This chain joins TRBV5-1 and TRBJ2-7; 7 nucleotides match TRBD1. Germline V CDR1 and CDR2: SGHRS, YFSETQ. The CDR3 has 14 residues. V was clipped by 4 bases and J by 3 bases; unmatched bases: 7. CDR3 nucleotide sequence: TGCGCCAGCAGCGTCCAGACAGGGAACTACGAGCAGTACTTC. Translating gives CASSVQTGNYEQYF.

The V and J genes are TRBV29-1 and TRBJ1-2; the match to TRBD1 covers 7 bases. In germline, CDR1 is SQVTM, CDR2 ANQGSEA. This CDR3 contains 17 residues. V dropped 5 bases and J dropped 0; count of bases not matched to a gene: 15. The CDR3 is CSVFKRGQSPANYGYTF. Written as DNA, the CDR3 is TGCAGCGTTTTTAAGAGGGGACAGTCACCGGCTAACTATGGCTACACCTTC.

The gene calls are TRBV29-1 and TRBJ1-3, with D uncertain. V gave up 5 bases and J gave up 0 bases, with 8 bases separating them. CDR3 length: 13 amino acids. Germline values: CDR1 SQVTM, CDR2 ANQGSEA. For the CDR3, the DNA is TGCAGCGTTTCTCCGGACTCTGGAAACACCATATATTTT. Translating it yields CSVSPDSGNTIYF. The full variable domain, its missing parts supplied by reference TRBV29-1 and TRBJ1-3, is SAVISQKPSRDICQRGTSLTIQCQVDSQVTMMFWYRQQPGQSLTLIATANQGSEATYESGFVIDKFPISRPNLTFSTLTVSNMSPEDSSIYLCSVSPDSGNTIYFGEGSWLTVV.

The DNA for the CDR3 is TGCAGTGCTATGTGGGATGAAAAACTGTTTTTT. This codes for CSAMWDEKLFF. V and J are TRBV20-1 and TRBJ1-4, with no clear D. Trimming pared 4 bases from V and 6 bases from J, leaving 6 bases between. The CDR3 has 11 residues. Germline V gives CDR1 DFQATT, CDR2 SNEGSKA (reference sequence).

J is TRBJ1-2 and V is TRBV4-1; TRBD1 matches 9 bases. The J segment lost 8 bases and the V segment lost 4 bases, leaving 11 bases of the junction unmatched. CDR3 length: 15 amino acids. The V gene's germline CDR1 is MGHRA and CDR2 YSYEKL. The CDR3 DNA reads as TGCGCCAGCAGCCCGAGCCCGGGACAGGGATACGGCTACACCTTC. The encoded protein is CASSPSPGQGYGYTF.